This T cell receptor beta chain was sequenced for a study of Ad26.COV2.S vaccination and SARS-CoV-2 variants. The study's findings and limits: Measurement of non-spike TCR breadth gave similar results in vaccine and placebo recipients. Substantial response breadth was reportedly seen for spike-specific CD8+ and CD4+ T cells after vaccination. Researchers cautioned that TCR breadth and depth analyses may have underestimated total T cell responses.

About this clone: The antigen is unknown.

Clones were sequenced by immunoSEQ multiplex PCR, and TCRdb holds only the in-frame ones, with some missing. Here the sample spans over 350,000 clones, 70% to 90% being singletons. Trimming removed 11 bases from V and 3 bases from J, with 17 bases in between. CDR3 length equals 15 residues. CDR1 SNHLY and CDR2 FYNNEI come from the germline V gene. Sample treatment: some 20 received Ad26.COV2.S at low or high dose, single or two shots; 5 received placebo; per-sample allocation not given. Day 63 after the first injection of vaccine or placebo was the sampling time. The receptor was derived from a person aged 18-65 years who received the Ad26.COV2.S COVID-19 vaccine or a placebo. This material consisted of peripheral blood, taken in a trial of Ad26.COV2.S vaccine versus placebo. The chain carries TRBV2 and TRBJ2-6; weak D call: TRBD1 (5 bases). The CDR3 DNA is TGTGCCGGAGAGCAGGGTTTAGGTGGGGCCAACGTCCTGACTTTC. Amino acids: CAGEQGLGGANVLTF.